The 26 T cell receptor beta chains in this list originate from one sample, sequenced in a study of blood T cell repertoires in COVID-19. Generated by immunoSEQ multiplex PCR, the TCRdb table keeps only in-frame clones and is missing some. Counted here are 85,000 to 120,000 clones, 70% to 80% occurring once; the ten biggest clones make up 6.2%. The sequenced material came from peripheral blood. These receptors were taken from a man at least 80 years old with COVID-19, enrolled during active disease.

The chain recombines TRBV19 with TRBJ2-1; 8 bases agree with TRBD2. There are 18 residues in the CDR3. V lost 7 bases, J lost 2 bases, and 16 bases stayed unmatched. CDR1 and CDR2 from the germline V gene are LNHDA and SQIVND (reference sequence). CDR3: CASNSGLGGRGPYNEQFF. The CDR3 region has the DNA TGTGCCAGTAATTCGGGACTAGGGGGGAGGGGACCCTACAATGAGCAGTTCTTC. Filled out from reference TRBV19 and TRBJ2-1, the complete variable domain reads DGGITQSPKYLFRKEGQNVTLSCEQNLNHDAMYWYRQDPGQGLRLIYYSQIVNDFQKGDIAEGYSVSREKKESFPLTVTSAQKNPTAFYLCASNSGLGGRGPYNEQFFGPGTRLTVL.

This clone is a singleton in its sample. V gene TRBV28 combines with J gene TRBJ1-1, with D tentatively TRBD1 (6 bases). The CDR3 runs 13 residues. Per the germline V gene, CDR1 is MDHEN and CDR2 is SYDVKM. Trimming cost V 7 bases and J 8 bases, with 17 bases left between them. The CDR3 here is CASILPGQKEAFF. CDR3 DNA: TGTGCCAGCATCCTTCCCGGACAGAAAGAAGCTTTCTTT.

J is TRBJ1-6 and V is TRBV2; D possibly corresponds to TRBD1 (5 bases). The CDR3 runs to 14 residues. Trimming left V 4 bases short and J 7 bases short, with 11 bases between. Germline assignment: CDR1 SNHLY and CDR2 FYNNEI. The CDR3 sequence: CASSVRQSNSPLHF. CDR3 coding DNA: TGTGCCAGCAGTGTACGACAGTCGAATTCACCCCTCCACTTT.

The chain combines TRBV28 with TRBJ1-4, with 10 bases matching TRBD1. The CDR3 covers 17 residues. CDR1 is MDHEN, CDR2 SYDVKM, per germline. The junction had 5 bases not matched to a gene; V was cut back by 4 bases and J by 0 bases. The CDR3 loop is CASSSRTGGSTNEKLFF. In nucleotides, the CDR3 is TGTGCCAGCAGTTCACGGACAGGGGGTTCAACTAATGAAAAACTGTTTTTT.

The gene calls are TRBV3-1 (or the pseudogene TRBV3-2) and TRBJ2-5, with a possible D match to TRBD1 (5 bases). Germline loops: CDR1 LGHDT, CDR2 YNNKEL (reference sequence). There are 14 residues in the CDR3. The V gene lost 0 bases and the J gene lost 3 bases, with 8 bases spanning the gap. CDR3 loop: CASSQDSGKETQYF. The CDR3 bases are TGTGCCAGCAGCCAAGATTCAGGGAAAGAGACCCAGTACTTC.

This clone has only one observation. The V gene is TRBV6-1, the J gene TRBJ2-7; tentative D call: TRBD2 (6 bases). Looked up from germline, CDR1 is MNHNS and CDR2 is SASEGT. V lost 0 bases to trimming and J lost 7 bases, with 7 bases between them. CDR3 size: 12 residues. In DNA form, the CDR3 reads TGTGCCAGCAGTGAAGCGGGGGGAGAGCAGTACTTC. It yields the protein CASSEAGGEQYF.

V is TRBV3-1 (or the pseudogene TRBV3-2) and J is TRBJ2-3; perhaps TRBD1 as D (6 bases). Germline V lookup: CDR1 LGHDT, CDR2 YNNKEL (reference sequence). The CDR3 is 14 amino acids. V was trimmed by 2 bases and J by 2 bases, leaving 8 bases between them. CDR3: CASSQWTDTDTQYF. CDR3 DNA: TGTGCCAGCAGCCAATGGACAGACACAGATACGCAGTATTTT.

For the CDR3, the DNA is TGTGCCAGCAGCCCTGGCGAGGGACACCAGCATTTT. The encoded protein is CASSPGEGHQHF. The rearrangement joins TRBV5-7 to TRBJ1-5; a possible D gene is TRBD1 (6 bases). TRBV5-7 is sorted into the ORF group, with uncertain function. The CDR3 loop spans 12 amino acids. Deletions cut 4 bases from V and 12 bases from J, with 14 bases between.

This clone came up once. The CDR3 region has the DNA TGTGCCAGCAGCCAAGAACTACAGTTCTTC. It translates to CASSQELQFF. The chain recombines TRBV3-1 (or the pseudogene TRBV3-2) with TRBJ2-1; D is ambiguous. The CDR3 spans 10 residues. The V gene lost 0 bases and the J gene lost 13 bases, with 4 bases spanning the gap. CDR1 and CDR2 from the germline V gene are LGHDT and YNNKEL (reference sequence).

This chain uses TRBV6-5 with TRBJ2-7; 7 bases line up with TRBD2. V shed 4 bases, J shed 1 base, and the junction held 7 bases outside the gene matches. CDR1 and CDR2 from the germline V gene are MNHEY and SVGAGI. This CDR3 spans 15 amino acids. The CDR3 nucleotides are TGTGCCAGCAGTTGGGGCATGGGGGGGTCCTACGAGCAGTACTTC. It yields the protein CASSWGMGGSYEQYF.

V usage is TRBV4-1 and J usage is TRBJ2-1; D remains unclear. V was pared by 2 bases and J by 0 bases, with 11 bases between. CDR3 length equals 16 residues. Germline lookup yields CDR1 MGHRA and CDR2 YSYEKL. CDR3 DNA: TGCGCCAGCAGCCAAATAGATGCTAGCTCCTACAATGAGCAGTTCTTC. Protein: CASSQIDASSYNEQFF.

This CDR3 reads CASSLTQGNTEAFF. The CDR3 DNA is TGTGCCAGCAGCTTAACGCAGGGGAACACTGAAGCTTTCTTT. The chain recombines TRBV7-9 with TRBJ1-1, with a possible D match to TRBD1 (5 bases). The CDR3 loop spans 14 amino acids. Trimming removed 2 bases at V and 1 base at J, with 8 bases between. Per the germline V gene, CDR1 is SEHNR and CDR2 is FQNEAQ (reference sequence).

The chain is built from TRBV6-6 and TRBJ1-2, with TRBD1 matching over 7 bases. This CDR3 is built from 13 residues. Losses at the gene ends were 8 bases for V and 7 bases for J; bases not matched to a gene: 10. The germline V gene encodes CDR1 MNHNY and CDR2 SVGAGI (reference sequence). CDR3: CASGDRGLLGYTF. CDR3 DNA: TGTGCCAGCGGGGATAGGGGGCTGCTTGGCTACACCTTC.

The chain combines TRBV15 with TRBJ1-2; D perhaps matches TRBD1 (6 bases). The CDR3 totals 14 residues. V was pared by 2 bases and J by 4 bases, with 11 bases between. CDR1 LNHNV and CDR2 YYDKDF come from the germline V gene (reference sequence). CDR3 in DNA: TGTGCCACCAGCAGACCGGACAGAACCTATGGCTACACCTTC. Its translation: CATSRPDRTYGYTF.

The V call is TRBV5-1, the J call TRBJ1-1; tentatively, D is TRBD1 (6 bases). Trimming removed 1 base at V and 3 bases at J, with 13 bases between. The germline gives CDR1 SGHRS, CDR2 YFSETQ. The CDR3 sequence is 15 residues long. The CDR3 loop is CASSLFAGEDTEAFF. The DNA for the CDR3 is TGCGCCAGCAGCTTGTTCGCAGGGGAAGACACTGAAGCTTTCTTT.

The chain employs TRBV20-1 and TRBJ2-1; unclear D gene. This CDR3 has 9 amino acids. Germline lookup yields CDR1 DFQATT and CDR2 SNEGSKA (reference sequence). V lost 6 bases and J 13 bases, leaving 10 bases between the germline ends. CDR3: CSASVYQFF. CDR3 nucleotides: TGCAGTGCCTCGGTCTACCAGTTCTTC.

The V gene is TRBV7-3, the J gene TRBJ2-1, with a tentative D call TRBD1 (6 bases). Germline loops: CDR1 SGHTA, CDR2 FQGTGA. V was trimmed by 6 bases and J by 9 bases, leaving 27 bases between them. The CDR3 sequence is 17 residues long. Here the CDR3 DNA reads TGTGCCAGCAGTTTACTACCCAGGGGTAAGCGGTTTGGTGAGCAGTTCTTC. Protein: CASSLLPRGKRFGEQFF.

This clone was detected many times. V is TRBV6-5 and J is TRBJ1-2; TRBD1 matches 7 bases. CDR3 length equals 12 residues. V gave up 4 bases and J gave up 8 bases; unmatched junction bases: 4. Germline loops: CDR1 MNHEY, CDR2 SVGAGI. In nucleotides, the CDR3 is TGTGCCAGCAGTTCAGGGGGGTACGGCTACACCTTC. This translates into CASSSGGYGYTF.

A single count supports this clone. The chain uses TRBV5-1 and TRBJ2-5; 7 nucleotides align to TRBD2. Germline CDR1 reads SGHRS; CDR2 reads YFSETQ. This CDR3 spans 13 amino acids. V was clipped by 0 bases and J by 5 bases; unmatched bases: 1. The CDR3 coding sequence is TGCGCCAGCAGCTTGGGGGAGGGGGAGACCCAGTACTTC. It yields the protein CASSLGEGETQYF.

Details on this clone: An end of the junction differs from the germline gene, which may be a read error. DNA for the CDR3: TGCGCCAGCAGCTTGATGGGCTCCTCCAACGAGCAGTACTTC. Translated, it gives CASSLMGSSNEQYF. The V and J genes are TRBV5-1 and TRBJ2-7; D is unclear. The CDR3 covers 14 residues. Germline V lookup: CDR1 SGHRS, CDR2 YFSETQ.

Ten or more counts support this clone. The chain is built from TRBV11-2 and TRBJ1-2, with 8 bases matching TRBD1. Germline loops: CDR1 SGHAT, CDR2 FQNNGV. The CDR3 consists of 13 residues. The J segment lost 3 bases and the V segment lost 6 bases, leaving 3 bases of the junction unmatched. CDR3 in amino acids: CASSVDRDYGYTF. The CDR3 DNA sequence: TGTGCCAGCAGTGTGGACAGGGACTATGGCTACACCTTC.

The J gene is TRBJ2-5, the V gene TRBV1; the table's D gene call, TRBD2, was not cross checked with the DNA. TRBV1 is a pseudogene. This CDR3 has 17 amino acids. CDR3: CTSSLTPGGHYQETQYF. CDR3 bases: TGCACCAGCAGCCTGACTCCGGGGGGACATTACCAAGAGACCCAGTACTTC.

The genes are TRBV28 and TRBJ1-5, with D tentatively TRBD1 (5 bases). Trimming pared 3 bases from V and 7 bases from J, leaving 7 bases between. Germline V gene lookup returns CDR1 MDHEN and CDR2 SYDVKM. The CDR3 runs to 12 residues. CDR3 in DNA: TGTGCCAGCAGTTTTGGGGGGCAGCCCCAGCATTTT. Translating gives CASSFGGQPQHF.

J is TRBJ2-3 and V is TRBV6-5; D not certain. The CDR3 has 14 amino acids. V dropped 1 base and J dropped 2 bases, with 7 bases sitting between them. Germline V gene lookup returns CDR1 MNHEY and CDR2 SVGAGI. The DNA for the CDR3 is TGTGCCAGCAGTTACTTTGCAGACACAGATACGCAGTATTTT. Translated, it gives CASSYFADTDTQYF.

CDR3 sequence (DNA): TGTGCCAGCAGCTTGGCCGGGCGGGAGGGCAGTGAGCAGTTCTTC. Amino acid sequence: CASSLAGREGSEQFF. The chain recombines TRBV5-4 with TRBJ2-1; 9 bases map to TRBD2. The length of the CDR3 is 15 residues. CDR1 and CDR2 from the germline V gene are SGHNT and YYREEE (reference sequence). Losses at the gene ends were 0 bases for V and 9 bases for J; bases not matched to a gene: 7.

The chain recombines TRBV28 with TRBJ1-2; D is possibly TRBD1 (5 bases). CDR3 length equals 12 residues. Germline CDR1 and CDR2: MDHEN and SYDVKM. The germline V and J ends were trimmed by 6 bases and 8 bases, with 13 bases remaining between them. CDR3 nucleotides: TGTGCCAGCAGCCAGGGAGGTTCGGGCTACACCTTC. It is translated as CASSQGGSGYTF.